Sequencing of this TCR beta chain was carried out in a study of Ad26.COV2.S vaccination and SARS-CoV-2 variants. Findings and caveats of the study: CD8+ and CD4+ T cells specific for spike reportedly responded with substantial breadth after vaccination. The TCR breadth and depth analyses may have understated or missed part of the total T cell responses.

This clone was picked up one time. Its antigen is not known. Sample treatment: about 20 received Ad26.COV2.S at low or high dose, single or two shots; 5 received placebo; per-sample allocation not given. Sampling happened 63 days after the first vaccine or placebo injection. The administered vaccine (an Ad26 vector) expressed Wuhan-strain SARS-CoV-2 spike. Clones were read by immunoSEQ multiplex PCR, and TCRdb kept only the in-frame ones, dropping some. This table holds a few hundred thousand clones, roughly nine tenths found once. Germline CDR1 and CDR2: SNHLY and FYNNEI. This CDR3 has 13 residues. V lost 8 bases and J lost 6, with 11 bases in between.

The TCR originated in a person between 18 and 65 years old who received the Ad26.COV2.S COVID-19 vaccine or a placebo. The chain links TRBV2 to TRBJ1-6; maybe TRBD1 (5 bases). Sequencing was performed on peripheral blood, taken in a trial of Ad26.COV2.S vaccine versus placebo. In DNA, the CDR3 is TGTGCCAGCGATCAGGGTGGTAATTCACCCCTCCACTTT. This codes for CASDQGGNSPLHF.